This is a list of T cell receptor beta chains from one sample in a study of cytomegalovirus exposure and HLA in healthy donors. Sequencing was performed with immunoSEQ multiplex PCR; in TCRdb, only in-frame clones are kept and a portion is missing. This table has 100,000 to 150,000 clones, roughly 76% appearing once. Sequencing used PBMCs. Source of these receptors: a woman in her forties or fifties in good health and CMV-seronegative. CDR3s leave out the opening cysteine and the closing phenylalanine or tryptophan. D genes are given only for firm matches.

J	D	V	CDR3
TRBJ2-1	TRBD2	TRBV28	ASGGRGSGTHDEQF
TRBJ2-7	TRBD2	TRBV5-4	ASSLPSGRDDEQY
TRBJ2-2	-	TRBV29-1	SVWTANTGELF
TRBJ2-1	-	TRBV9	ASSPAGRGEQF
TRBJ2-2	TRBD2	TRBV4-3	ASSQGTRRGTGELF
TRBJ2-1	-	TRBV11-3	ASSLDGSYNEQF
TRBJ2-7	TRBD2	TRBV27	ASSLSGLIAGGPRGEQY
TRBJ2-2	-	TRBV6-5	ASSERRAGELF
TRBJ2-7	TRBD1	TRBV15	ATSRGDSTYEQY
TRBJ1-5	-	TRBV7-9	SSAAGTNNQPQH
TRBJ1-2	-	TRBV29-1	SVRQAIYGYT
TRBJ1-4	TRBD1	TRBV7-9	ASSRGQGLAEKLF
TRBJ2-2	-	TRBV19	ASRENAGELF
TRBJ2-5	TRBD2	TRBV4-1	ASSLPPSGLQETQY
TRBJ2-7	-	TRBV5-1	ASSLEGSSHEQY
TRBJ2-7	TRBD2	TRBV28	ASSFPSGREGEQY
TRBJ1-2	-	TRBV28	ASSPKKGGSYGYT
TRBJ2-3	TRBD2	TRBV7-8	ASSLQTLAGSTDTQY
TRBJ1-4	TRBD1	TRBV28	ASSSQGATNEKLF
TRBJ2-2	-	TRBV19	ASSTLARTAGELF
TRBJ2-4	-	TRBV5-1	ASSLGTPKNIQY
TRBJ1-6	TRBD1	TRBV2	ASSTGTGSPNSPLH
TRBJ2-7	TRBD1	TRBV4-1	ASSQRQGGYEQY
TRBJ2-2	TRBD1	TRBV28	ASKGTGITGELF
TRBJ2-1	TRBD2	TRBV19	ASSFPGLSGRIYEQF
TRBJ2-1	-	TRBV2	ASGRRDGRTYNEQF
TRBJ2-7	-	TRBV19	ASSRSGVNEQY
TRBJ2-7	-	TRBV28	ASSLRANNNEQY
TRBJ2-1	-	TRBV7-9	ASSLPRSYNEQF
TRBJ2-1	TRBD2	TRBV11-2	AGTQAGGLEQF
TRBJ1-5	TRBD1	TRBV7-6	ASSLATGVQH
TRBJ2-1	TRBD1	TRBV5-6	ASTMGGQGVYNEQF
TRBJ2-3	TRBD1	TRBV7-9	ASSSGDRGIDTQY
TRBJ2-5	TRBD1	TRBV5-6	ASSQTGTGGWETQY
TRBJ2-7	-	TRBV7-8	ASSLALVEGMDEQY
TRBJ1-3	TRBD1	TRBV7-2	ASSFGTVTGNTIY
TRBJ1-2	-	TRBV21-1	ASSKDGTTGASKGYT
TRBJ1-1	TRBD1	TRBV19	ASGTLQGGTEAF
TRBJ2-7	-	TRBV11-2	ASSPLGNEQY
TRBJ2-5	TRBD2	TRBV11-2	ASSLELAVQY
TRBJ1-2	TRBD1	TRBV18	ASSPRTGDGYT
TRBJ2-5	TRBD2	TRBV7-7	ASSLGGRAETQY
TRBJ1-1	-	TRBV20-1	SATNTEAF
TRBJ2-1	TRBD2	TRBV10-3	AISERLAGGIDEQF
TRBJ1-2	-	TRBV6-5	ASSPRGENYGYT
TRBJ1-2	-	TRBV27	ASGHHLWGYT
TRBJ1-2	TRBD1	TRBV4-1	ASSPRTGDNYGYT
TRBJ2-7	-	TRBV21-1	ASSRRTSGIYEQY
TRBJ2-1	TRBD2	TRBV9	ASSGTSGTHEQF
TRBJ2-1	TRBD2	TRBV11-3	ASSLAGTSGRGEQF
TRBJ2-3	TRBD2	TRBV2	ASSRLAGGIDTQY
TRBJ2-1	-	TRBV7-9	ASSLEGGDEQF